This TCR beta chain was identified in a study of cytomegalovirus exposure and HLA in healthy donors. Turning to the study itself: Researchers previously reported finding fewer than 120 million unique TCR beta sequences from around 200 million T cells. Study outcomes and limitations: The productive fraction for most TCR beta V segments was about 90% or about 30% in an earlier analysis.

The CDR3 has 15 residues. V lost 3 bases, J lost 4 bases, and 12 bases lay in between. Germline V gives CDR1 SGHVS, CDR2 FNYEAQ. Comments on this clone: Its specificity is not known.

No record was made of this donor's CMV serostatus. The study ran its PCR with 60 Vbeta and 13 Jbeta primers. Repertoires were generated with immunoSEQ multiplex PCR, while TCRdb's copy carries only in-frame clones and drops some. The sample carries about 180,000 clones, under 85% recorded once. This TCR was recovered from a human donor in good health. V gene TRBV7-6 combines with J gene TRBJ2-2; D is uncertain. The sample taken for sequencing was PBMCs. CDR3 loop: CASSFAAPSTGELFF. CDR3 nucleotide sequence: TGTGCCAGCAGCTTCGCCGCCCCGAGCACCGGGGAGCTGTTTTTT.